This T cell receptor beta chain was sequenced for a study of blood T cell repertoires in COVID-19 (dated by TCRdb to the early 2020s). Looking at the study overall: The collaborator samples originated in the United States, Italy and Spain and spanned the acute and convalescent phases of COVID-19. The dataset comprised deeply sampled blood TCRbeta repertoires from subjects exposed to, actively infected with, or recovered from COVID-19. Where available, HLA class I and class II types were taken from metadata supplied by the sample provider and were not determined by assay-based typing. The samples were drawn from two sources: the first 160 participants of the ongoing ImmuneRACE study, and 950 to 1,500 subjects contributed by 6 global collaborators. The prospective study material was composed of cDNA or gDNA derived from T cells, B-cell-depleted T cells, or PBMCs. The repertoires were made available in a free public database intended to serve as a resource for research on the immune response to SARS-CoV-2. A de-identified subject ID, COVID-19 status, age in years and sex were almost always included in the sample metadata. The research as a whole found: Clinical and demographic metadata were provided uncurated, with the amount varying by source and participant.

The collaborating institutions used their own protocols to collect whole blood in K2EDTA tubes. For TCRbeta analysis, collaborators shipped samples as frozen whole blood, isolated PBMCs, or DNA extracted from either of those sample types. The germline V gene (reference sequence) supplies CDR1 SEHNR and CDR2 FQNEAQ. Relative to germline, V is 4 bases shorter and J is 4 bases shorter, with 16 bases between their ends. The CDR3, from cysteine to phenylalanine, totals 15 residues. Only the CDR3 region is kept as DNA, spanning 45 bases read in frame from base 1. TCRbeta CDR3 regions were amplified from genomic DNA using the immunoSEQ Assay, a bias-controlled multiplex PCR. The study's own analysis went as follows. The number of nucleated cells in each sample was estimated by amplification of reference gene primers within the assay. To quantify the absolute abundance of each unique TCRbeta CDR3 rearrangement, sequence reads were collapsed and filtered. For each sample, productive Simpson clonality was calculated by taking the square root of Simpson's diversity index across productive rearrangements. TCRdb carries this immuneACCESS record with in-frame sequences only. Its versions omit some clonotypes, under half of them owing to an unresolved V gene in the studies checked, with the rest unexplained. V and J calls and clone size follow that table, whereas D and trimming were derived from the DNA. This sample has 150,000 to 200,000 clones in its table, and 75% to 90% of those were observed once. Jointly, the top ten make up about 3% of the sample.

On this clone itself: The antigen it binds to is not known. There are no base qualities to consult, and no much larger clone falls within one base.

The receptor chain draws on TRBV7-9 and TRBJ1-1; the D gene is perhaps TRBD1, on 5 matching bases. Sequencing was done on a sample of peripheral blood. The receptor was derived from a human donor with acute or convalescent COVID-19. The donor label of this sample is uncertain. The CDR3 reads CASSSDGRGGTEAFF. DNA sequence: TGTGCCAGCAGCTCAGATGGGAGGGGAGGCACTGAAGCTTTCTTT.